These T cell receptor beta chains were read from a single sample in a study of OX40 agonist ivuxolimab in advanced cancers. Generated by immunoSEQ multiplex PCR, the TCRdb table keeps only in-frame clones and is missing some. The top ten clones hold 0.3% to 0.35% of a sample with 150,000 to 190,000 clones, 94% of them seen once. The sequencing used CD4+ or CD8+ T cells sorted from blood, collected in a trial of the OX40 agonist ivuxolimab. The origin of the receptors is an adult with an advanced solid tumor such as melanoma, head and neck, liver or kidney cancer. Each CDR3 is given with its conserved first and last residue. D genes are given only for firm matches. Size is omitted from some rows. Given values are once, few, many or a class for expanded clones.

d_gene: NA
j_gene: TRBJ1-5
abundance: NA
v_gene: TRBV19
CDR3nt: TGTGCCAGTAGTCCGGACAGCCTCAAGCACCAGCATTTT
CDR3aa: CASSPDSLKHQHF

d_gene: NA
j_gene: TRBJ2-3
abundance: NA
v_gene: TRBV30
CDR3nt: TGTGCCTGGACAGTGAGGGCAGATACGCAGTATTTT
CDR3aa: CAWTVRADTQYF

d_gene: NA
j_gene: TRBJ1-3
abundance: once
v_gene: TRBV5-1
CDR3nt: TGCGCCAGCAGCTCTGACAGTGCTGGAAACACCATATATTTT
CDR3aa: CASSSDSAGNTIYF

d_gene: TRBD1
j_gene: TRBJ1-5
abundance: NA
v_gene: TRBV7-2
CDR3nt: TGTGCCAGCAGCTTCGGGACAGGCGCGAGGCAGCCCCAGCATTTT
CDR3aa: CASSFGTGARQPQHF

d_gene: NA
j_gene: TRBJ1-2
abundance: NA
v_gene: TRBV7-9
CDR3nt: TGTGCCAGCAGCTCGTGGGGGGAGACAAACTATGGCTACACCTTC
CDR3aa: CASSSWGETNYGYTF

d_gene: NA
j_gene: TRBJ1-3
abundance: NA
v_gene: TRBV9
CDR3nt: TGTGCCAGCAGCGCGGACAGCGCTGGAAACACCATATATTTT
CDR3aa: CASSADSAGNTIYF

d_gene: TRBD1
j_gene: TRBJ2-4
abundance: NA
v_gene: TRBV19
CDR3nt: TGTGCCAGTAGAAAGGGACAGGGATTGAACATTCAGTACTTC
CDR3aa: CASRKGQGLNIQYF

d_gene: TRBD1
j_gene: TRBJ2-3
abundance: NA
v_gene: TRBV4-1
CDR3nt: TGCGCCAGCAGCCGGACAGGGGGACAGGGAGATACGCAGTATTTT
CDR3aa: CASSRTGGQGDTQYF

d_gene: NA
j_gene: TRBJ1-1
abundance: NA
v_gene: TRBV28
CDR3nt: TGTGCCAGCAGTTCGGCCGGCCTGCCGGGCACTGAAGCTTTCTTT
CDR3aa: CASSSAGLPGTEAFF

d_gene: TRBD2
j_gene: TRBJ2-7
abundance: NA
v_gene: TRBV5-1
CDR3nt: TGCGCCAGCAGCTGGAGTAGCGGGATTCGATCGGGCGAGCAGTACTTC
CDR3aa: CASSWSSGIRSGEQYF

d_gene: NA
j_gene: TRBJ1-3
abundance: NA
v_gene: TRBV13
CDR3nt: TGTGCCAGCAGCTCAGACCTCGCTGGAAACACCATATATTTT
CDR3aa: CASSSDLAGNTIYF